This passage covers 16 T cell receptor beta chains from one sample sequenced in a study of cytomegalovirus exposure and HLA in healthy donors. The PCR was carried out with 60 Vbeta primers and 13 Jbeta primers. Repertoires were generated with immunoSEQ multiplex PCR, while TCRdb's copy carries only in-frame clones and drops some. This sample has over 200,000 clones, with about four fifths found just once. The sample taken for sequencing was PBMCs. The receptors shown here come from a woman between 40 and 55 years old in good health and CMV-seropositive.

This clone was picked up a small number of times. The chain combines TRBV9 with TRBJ2-1, with D possibly TRBD1 on 6 matching bases. The CDR3 consists of 16 residues. The germline V gene has CDR1 SGDLS and CDR2 YYNGEE. Trimming took 4 bases from V and 3 from J, leaving 17 bases between them. In DNA, the CDR3 is TGTGCCAGCAGCTCCCGACAGGCACGGGTCTACAATGAGCAGTTCTTC. As protein: CASSSRQARVYNEQFF.

V gene TRBV4-3 combines with J gene TRBJ1-2; 7 bases agree with TRBD1. Germline values: CDR1 LGHNA, CDR2 YSLEER. The V gene end was trimmed by 0 bases and the J gene end by 4 bases; junction bases not matched to a gene: 17. The CDR3 has 19 residues. The CDR3 nucleotides read TGCGCCAGCAGCCAAGACGCGTTCCTCAGGGGGAGCGGAGGCTATGGCTACACCTTC. Amino acid sequence: CASSQDAFLRGSGGYGYTF.

This chain links TRBV6-6 with TRBJ2-7; possible D gene TRBD2, 5 bases. The CDR3 length is 14 residues. V lost 8 bases, J lost 4 bases, and 18 bases lay in between. The germline V gene encodes CDR1 MNHNY and CDR2 SVGAGI (reference sequence). DNA for the CDR3: TGTGCCAGCCGAGCGGAGGAATGGAGATACGAGCAGTACTTC. This gives the protein CASRAEEWRYEQYF.

The chain employs TRBV7-2 and TRBJ2-7; the D gene is possibly TRBD2 (6 bases). Germline assignment: CDR1 SGHTA and CDR2 FQGNSA. Trimming removed 3 bases from V and 3 bases from J, with 15 bases in between. This CDR3 region has 15 residues. The CDR3 nucleotides read TGTGCCAGCAGCTTCGGCGGGATACAGAGCTACGAGCAGTACTTC. Translated: CASSFGGIQSYEQYF.

V is TRBV2 and J is TRBJ2-1, with 7 bases fitting TRBD1. Trimming removed 5 bases from V and 7 bases from J; junction bases left unmatched: 5. This CDR3 has 13 amino acids. CDR1 is SNHLY, CDR2 FYNNEI, per germline. CDR3 region: CASSRQGGNEQFF. CDR3 DNA sequence: TGTGCCAGCAGTCGACAGGGTGGGAATGAGCAGTTCTTC.

This chain links TRBV11-2 with TRBJ2-5; maybe TRBD1 (6 bases). V was shortened by 2 bases and J by 3 bases, with 16 bases between the two germline ends. Germline values: CDR1 SGHAT, CDR2 FQNNGV. CDR3 length: 16 amino acids. The CDR3 coding sequence is TGTGCCAGCAGCTTATTCCGTTTAACAGGGAAAGAGACCCAGTACTTC. Translated, it gives CASSLFRLTGKETQYF.

This chain links TRBV19 with TRBJ2-1; 9 nucleotides agree with TRBD2. V lost 3 bases to trimming and J lost 0 bases; unmatched junction nucleotides: 15. In germline, CDR1 is LNHDA, CDR2 SQIVND (reference sequence). The CDR3 runs to 20 residues. CDR3 nucleotides: TGTGCCAGTAGTATCCTCGGGGGTAGCGGGGGTTTTTACTCCTACAATGAGCAGTTCTTC. This gives the protein CASSILGGSGGFYSYNEQFF.

The CDR3 region is CASSLAETGLTDTQYF. CDR3 nucleotide sequence: TGTGCCAGCAGCTTGGCCGAGACAGGACTCACAGATACGCAGTATTTT. V and J are TRBV5-8 and TRBJ2-3; D is perhaps TRBD1 (6 bases). The CDR3 is 16 residues long. The germline V gene has CDR1 SGHTS and CDR2 YDEGEE. Trimming took off 0 bases at V and 2 bases at J, with 13 bases between the two ends.

The chain links TRBV7-9 to TRBJ2-2; the D gene is possibly TRBD1 (6 bases). V lost 8 bases and J lost 1, with 17 bases in between. CDR3 length equals 16 residues. Looked up from germline, CDR1 is SEHNR and CDR2 is FQNEAQ (reference sequence). CDR3 region: CASGLPGQRNTGELFF. Here the CDR3 DNA reads TGTGCCAGCGGATTACCGGGACAACGGAACACCGGGGAGCTGTTTTTT.

The gene calls are TRBV27 and TRBJ2-5, with 10 bases that match TRBD2. Germline CDR1 and CDR2: MNHEY and SMNVEV (reference sequence). After removal of 2 bases from V and 7 bases from J, the junction contained 10 bases not matched to a gene. The CDR3 consists of 16 residues. In DNA, the CDR3 is TGTGCCAGCAGTTTAGATGCTAGCGGGAGATCCGGGACCCAGTACTTC. Translated, it gives CASSLDASGRSGTQYF.

The chain is built from TRBV27 and TRBJ2-7, with 13 bases fitting TRBD2. Germline CDR1 is MNHEY and CDR2 is SMNVEV (reference sequence). V lost 0 bases and J lost 3; bases outside the gene matches: 2. The CDR3 runs 16 residues. The CDR3 protein is CASSLSGTSGVYEQYF. Written as DNA, the CDR3 is TGTGCCAGCAGTTTATCGGGGACTAGCGGGGTCTACGAGCAGTACTTC.

This chain uses TRBV9 with TRBJ1-3, with D maybe TRBD1 (6 bases). V was cut by 3 bases and J by 0 bases, with 16 bases left in between. The CDR3 spans 17 residues. CDR1 and CDR2 (germline): SGDLS, YYNGEE. DNA for the CDR3: TGTGCCAGCAGCGCCCCTGGGGGCAGGTTCTCTGGAAACACCATATATTTT. It translates to CASSAPGGRFSGNTIYF.

This chain links TRBV7-9 with TRBJ2-1, with 8 bases identical to TRBD2. J gave up 8 bases and V 5 bases, and 11 bases lay outside the gene matches. CDR1 and CDR2 from the germline V gene are SEHNR and FQNEAQ (reference sequence). The CDR3 has 15 residues. The CDR3 bases are TGTGCCAGCAGCGGCCCACGACGGGGGGGGGATGAGCAGTTCTTC. Its translation is CASSGPRRGGDEQFF.

The chain links TRBV6-6 to TRBJ1-4; D uncertain. V shed 5 bases and J shed 14 bases, with 12 bases lying between them. The CDR3 length is 11 residues. CDR1 MNHNY and CDR2 SVGAGI come from the germline V gene (reference sequence). The CDR3 nucleotides are TGTGCCAGCAGTGCATCCACAGCTCTGTTTTTT. It specifies CASSASTALFF.

In its sample, this clone was seen a few times. The rearrangement joins TRBV9 to TRBJ1-2, with D maybe TRBD1 (5 bases). The CDR3 runs to 13 residues. V lost 3 bases and J lost 7, with 13 bases in between. Germline V lookup: CDR1 SGDLS, CDR2 YYNGEE. CDR3 in DNA: TGTGCCAGCAGCGGTGTGTGGGGCTTTGGCTACACCTTC. It codes for CASSGVWGFGYTF. Looking up the rest from reference TRBV9 and TRBJ1-2 gives the full variable domain: DSGVTQTPKHLITATGQRVTLRCSPRSGDLSVYWYQQSLDQGLQFLIQYYNGEERAKGNILERFSAQQFPDLHSELNLSSLELGDSALYFCASSGVWGFGYTFGSGTRLTVV.

As regards this clone: Other nucleotide sequences from this sample produce the same CDR3. The rearrangement uses TRBV29-1 and TRBJ1-2, with TRBD1 as a possible D gene (5 bases). The V gene lost 6 bases and the J gene lost 3 bases, with 11 bases spanning the gap. The CDR3 totals 12 residues. Germline V gene data show CDR1 as SQVTM and CDR2 as ANQGSEA. CDR3 loop: CSVPGGYYGYTF. In DNA, the CDR3 is TGCAGCGTACCCGGGGGGTACTATGGCTACACCTTC.